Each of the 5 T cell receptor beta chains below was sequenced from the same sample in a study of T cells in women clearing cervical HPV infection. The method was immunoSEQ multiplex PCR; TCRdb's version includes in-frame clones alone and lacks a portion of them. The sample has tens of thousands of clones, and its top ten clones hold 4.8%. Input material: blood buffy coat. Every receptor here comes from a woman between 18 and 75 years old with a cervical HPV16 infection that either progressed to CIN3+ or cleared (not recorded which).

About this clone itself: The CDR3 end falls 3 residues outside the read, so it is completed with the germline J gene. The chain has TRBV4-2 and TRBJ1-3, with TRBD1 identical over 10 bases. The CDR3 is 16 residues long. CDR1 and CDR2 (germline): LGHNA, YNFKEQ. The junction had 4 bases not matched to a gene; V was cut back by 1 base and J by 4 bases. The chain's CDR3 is CASSQGGQGPGNTIYF. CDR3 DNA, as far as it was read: TGTGCCAGCAGCCAAGGGGGACAGGGGCCCGGAAACACC.

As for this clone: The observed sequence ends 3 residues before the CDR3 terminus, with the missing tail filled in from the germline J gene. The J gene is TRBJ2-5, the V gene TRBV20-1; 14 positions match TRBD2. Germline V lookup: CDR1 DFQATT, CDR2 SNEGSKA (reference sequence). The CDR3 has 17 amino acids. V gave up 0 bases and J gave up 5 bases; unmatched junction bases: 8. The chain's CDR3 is CSARDKTSGGVRETQYF. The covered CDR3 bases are TGCAGTGCTAGAGATAAGACTAGCGGGGGGGTCCGGGAGACC.

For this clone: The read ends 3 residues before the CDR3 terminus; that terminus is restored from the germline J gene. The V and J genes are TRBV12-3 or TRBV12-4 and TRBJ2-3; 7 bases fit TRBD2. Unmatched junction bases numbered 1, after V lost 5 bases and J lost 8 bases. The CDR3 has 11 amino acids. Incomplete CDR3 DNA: TGTGCCAGCAGTGCGGGGGTTACG. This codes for CASSAGVT. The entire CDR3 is CASSAGVTQYF.

CDR3 amino acids: CASSEEGLRGQPQHF. The CDR3 DNA, read in part, is TGCGCCAGCAGTGAGGAGGGCCTGAGGGGGCAGCCC. The V gene is TRBV10-2, the J gene TRBJ1-5, with a tentative D call TRBD1 (6 bases). Read coverage stops 3 residues before the CDR3 terminus; the germline J gene supplies the remainder. Germline V lookup: CDR1 WSHSY, CDR2 SAAADI. V gave up 2 bases and J gave up 7 bases, with 15 bases separating them. There are 15 residues in the CDR3.

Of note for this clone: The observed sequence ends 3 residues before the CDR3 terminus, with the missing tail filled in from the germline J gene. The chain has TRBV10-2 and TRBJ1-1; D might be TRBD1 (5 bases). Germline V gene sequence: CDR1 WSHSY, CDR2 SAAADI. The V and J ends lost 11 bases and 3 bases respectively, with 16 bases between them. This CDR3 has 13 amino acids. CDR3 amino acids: CASTGGSYTEAFF. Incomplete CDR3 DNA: TGCGCCTCAACGGGGGGGTCCTACACTGAA.